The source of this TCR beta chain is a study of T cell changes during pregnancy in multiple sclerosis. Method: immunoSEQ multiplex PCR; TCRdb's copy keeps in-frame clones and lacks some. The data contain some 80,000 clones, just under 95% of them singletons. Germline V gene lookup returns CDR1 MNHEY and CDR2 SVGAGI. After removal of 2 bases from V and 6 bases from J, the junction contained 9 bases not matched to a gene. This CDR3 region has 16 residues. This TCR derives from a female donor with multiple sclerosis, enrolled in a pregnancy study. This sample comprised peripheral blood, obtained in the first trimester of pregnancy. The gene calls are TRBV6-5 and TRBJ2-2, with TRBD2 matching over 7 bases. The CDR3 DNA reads TGTGCCAGCAGTTACCCGTCGGGCGGGGGACCCGGGGAGCTGTTTTTT. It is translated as CASSYPSGGGPGELFF.